This T cell receptor beta chain came from a study of cytomegalovirus exposure and HLA in healthy donors. Study-level results: About 87% or about 30% of the time was how often most TCR beta V segments were productive, according to an earlier analysis. DRB1 had the most TCR associations and HLA-C the fewest, a later analysis found, with rates varying by HLA locus.

PCR primers comprised 60 Vbeta and 13 Jbeta primers. In the authors' methods: Later reanalysis found around 84 million unique TCR beta chains, some 10 million of them shared. Only in-frame clones appear in the TCRdb table, and some are missing; sequencing was by immunoSEQ multiplex PCR. The V and J calls and the clone size are those of that table, but D and trimming were determined from the DNA. This table has some 130,000 clones, approximately 80% appearing once. CDR1 SGDLS and CDR2 YYNGEE come from the germline V gene. Trimming took off 0 bases at V and 0 bases at J, with 6 bases between the two ends. CDR3 length: 15 amino acids. For this clone: What it recognizes is unknown.

The chain recombines TRBV9 with TRBJ2-2; D remains unclear. Specimen: PBMCs. The sequence was obtained from a middle-aged woman in good health and CMV-seronegative. The CDR3 spells CASSVAVANTGELFF. CDR3 nucleotides: TGTGCCAGCAGCGTAGCCGTTGCGAACACCGGGGAGCTGTTTTTT.